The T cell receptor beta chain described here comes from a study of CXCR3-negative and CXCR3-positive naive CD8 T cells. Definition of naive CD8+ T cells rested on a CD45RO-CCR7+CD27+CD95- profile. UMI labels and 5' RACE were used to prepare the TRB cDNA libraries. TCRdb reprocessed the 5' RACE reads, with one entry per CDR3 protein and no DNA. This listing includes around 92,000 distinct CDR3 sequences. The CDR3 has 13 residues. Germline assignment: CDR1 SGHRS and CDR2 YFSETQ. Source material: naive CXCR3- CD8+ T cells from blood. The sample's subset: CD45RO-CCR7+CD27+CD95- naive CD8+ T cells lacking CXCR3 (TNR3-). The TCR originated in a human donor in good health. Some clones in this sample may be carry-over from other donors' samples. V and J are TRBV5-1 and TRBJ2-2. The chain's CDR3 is CASSLVSPGELFF. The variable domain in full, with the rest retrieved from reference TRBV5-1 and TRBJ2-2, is KAGVTQTPRYLIKTRGQQVTLSCSPISGHRSVSWYQQTPGQGLQFLFEYFSETQRNKGNFPGRFSGRQFSNSRSEMNVSTLELGDSALYLCASSLVSPGELFFGEGSRLTVL.